These T cell receptor beta chains were read from a single sample in a study of blood T cell repertoires in COVID-19. Here immunoSEQ multiplex PCR was the method, and the copy in TCRdb shows in-frame clones only, minus some. This table holds about 140,000 clones, 87% found once. Source material: PBMCs or T cells enriched from blood (not recorded which). These receptors originate from a man in his fifties or sixties who had recovered from COVID-19. Both conserved end residues are trimmed from each CDR3.

V gene | CDR3 protein
TRBV5-1 | ASSWGLSNEQY
TRBV9 | ASSVGLANYEQY
TRBV5-4 | ASSLPNTEAF
TRBV21-1 | APLEGGTDTQY
TRBV7-9 | ASSSGTGLL
TRBV30 | ACLRVNGELF
TRBV3-1/TRBV3-2 | ASTRLMGGSPDTQY
TRBV19 | ASSDRGYEQY
TRBV7-9 | ASSLASEKLF
TRBV11-2 | ASSLGGFYGYT
TRBV11-2 | ASSSLRHGLNTEAF
TRBV28 | ASSLGRLGGYT
TRBV11-2 | ASSPRVVTEAF
TRBV5-1 | ASSANGGASNGYT
TRBV3-1/TRBV3-2 | ASRGDTSPLH
TRBV16 | ASSPRGDTQY
TRBV18 | ASSDAGTGVYSNQPQH
TRBV19 | ATQGAYKTQY
TRBV5-1 | ASSPDRTGAF
TRBV24-1 | ATSDSRLETQY
TRBV28 | ASTPTGGGYT
TRBV6-1 | ASSEWPGISSYNSPLH